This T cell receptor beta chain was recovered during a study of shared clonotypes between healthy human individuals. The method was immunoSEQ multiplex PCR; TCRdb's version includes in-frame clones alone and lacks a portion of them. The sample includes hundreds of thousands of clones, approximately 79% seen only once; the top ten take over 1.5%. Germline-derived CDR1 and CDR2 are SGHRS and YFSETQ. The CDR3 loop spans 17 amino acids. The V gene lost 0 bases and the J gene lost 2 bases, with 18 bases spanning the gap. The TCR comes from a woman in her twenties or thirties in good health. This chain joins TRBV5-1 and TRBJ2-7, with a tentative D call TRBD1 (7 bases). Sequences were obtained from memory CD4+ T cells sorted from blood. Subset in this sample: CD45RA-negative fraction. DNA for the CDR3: TGCGCCAGCAGCTTGGCCGGAGGGGGCACTCTGACCTACGAGCAGTACTTC. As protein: CASSLAGGGTLTYEQYF. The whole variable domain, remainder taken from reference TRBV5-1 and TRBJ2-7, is KAGVTQTPRYLIKTRGQQVTLSCSPISGHRSVSWYQQTPGQGLQFLFEYFSETQRNKGNFPGRFSGRQFSNSRSEMNVSTLELGDSALYLCASSLAGGGTLTYEQYFGPGTRLTVT.